A single sample is the source of the 17 T cell receptor beta chains below, sequenced in a study of T cells in narcolepsy (dated by TCRdb to 2016 to 2019). The method behind the library was the immunoSEQ multiplex PCR assay. Sourced from immuneACCESS, this table was stored by TCRdb with only in-frame sequences that have V and J called. A share of the clones is absent; for the studies checked, an unresolved V gene accounts for under half, and the remainder has no known explanation. The sample table contains 25,000 to 35,000 clones; only one count was recorded for roughly 78% of them. The ten largest account for 6.6% of the sample. The source material was memory (CD45RA-) CD4+ T cells from blood. The cell subset or site label corresponds to: memory T cells sorted ex vivo from peripheral blood. The receptors were sampled from a human donor in good health.

The gene calls are TRBV28 and TRBJ1-1; D is undetermined. Trimming stripped 2 bases from V and 4 bases from J, with 14 bases between. The CDR3 spans 15 residues. Germline V CDR1 and CDR2: MDHEN, SYDVKM. The CDR3 sequence: CASSLVLGEGTEAFF. In DNA, the CDR3 is TGTGCCAGCAGTTTAGTTCTAGGCGAGGGCACTGAAGCTTTCTTT.

The chain joins TRBV10-1 to TRBJ2-3; possibly TRBD1 for D (6 bases). Germline V gene lookup returns CDR1 WNHNN and CDR2 SYGVQD (reference sequence). The CDR3 sequence is 15 residues long. Trimming removed 10 bases from V and 1 base from J, with 18 bases in between. CDR3 nucleotides: TGCGCCAACAGGGTTATGGACGGTTGCACAGATACGCAGTATTTT. Its protein product is CANRVMDGCTDTQYF.

V usage is TRBV9 and J usage is TRBJ2-7, with 10 bases fitting TRBD1. CDR3 length: 15 residues. V lost 5 bases to trimming and J lost 2 bases; unmatched junction nucleotides: 7. Germline V gene lookup returns CDR1 SGDLS and CDR2 YYNGEE. The CDR3, as DNA: TGTGCCAGCAGTGAGGGGACAGGGGTTGCCTACGAGCAGTACTTC. Residues: CASSEGTGVAYEQYF.

This chain's CDR3 is CASSPRGYSYEQYF. For the CDR3, the DNA is TGTGCCAGCAGTCCCCGGGGTTACTCCTACGAGCAGTACTTC. V and J are TRBV28 and TRBJ2-7, with a tentative D call TRBD2 (5 bases). CDR1 MDHEN and CDR2 SYDVKM come from the germline V gene. The V and J ends lost 5 bases and 0 bases respectively, with 11 bases between them. This CDR3 contains 14 residues.

The V and J genes are TRBV5-5 and TRBJ2-1; 7 bases map to TRBD2. Trimming took 5 bases from V and 1 from J; bases not matched to a gene: 12. From germline, CDR1 is SGHKS and CDR2 YYEKEE (reference sequence). The CDR3 has 17 amino acids. The CDR3 here is CASSSVAGPVSYNEQFF. CDR3 nucleotides: TGTGCCAGCAGTTCCGTAGCGGGCCCGGTTTCCTACAATGAGCAGTTCTTC. Drawing the rest from reference TRBV5-5 and TRBJ2-1, the complete variable domain is DAGVTQSPTHLIKTRGQQVTLRCSPISGHKSVSWYQQVLGQGPQFIFQYYEKEERGRGNFPDRFSARQFPNYSSELNVNALLLGDSALYLCASSSVAGPVSYNEQFFGPGTRLTVL.

This chain connects TRBV19 to TRBJ1-3; D call uncertain. Deletions cut 6 bases from V and 2 bases from J, with 14 bases between. This CDR3 has 15 amino acids. Germline CDR1 is LNHDA and CDR2 is SQIVND (reference sequence). The CDR3 coding sequence is TGTGCCAGTAGCCCCGACGGAGGTACTGGAAACACCATATATTTT. As protein: CASSPDGGTGNTIYF. Based on the CDR3 plus reference TRBV19 and TRBJ1-3, the full variable domain is DGGITQSPKYLFRKEGQNVTLSCEQNLNHDAMYWYRQDPGQGLRLIYYSQIVNDFQKGDIAEGYSVSREKKESFPLTVTSAQKNPTAFYLCASSPDGGTGNTIYFGEGSWLTVV.

The chain carries TRBV4-2 and TRBJ1-6, with unresolved D. With 8 bases removed from V and 5 bases from J, the gap between germline ends came to 19 bases. The length of the CDR3 is 16 residues. Per germline, CDR1 LGHNA and CDR2 YNFKEQ. For the CDR3, the DNA is TGTGCCAGCGGCGCCACCCCGGGCCGTGATAATTCACCCCTCCACTTT. Amino acids: CASGATPGRDNSPLHF.

This clone appeared a single time. The J gene is TRBJ1-2, the V gene TRBV28, with D maybe TRBD1 (5 bases). CDR1 and CDR2 (germline): MDHEN, SYDVKM. This CDR3 contains 14 residues. V lost 7 bases and J 8 bases, leaving 20 bases between the germline ends. CDR3: CASTSGGTRGGYTF. CDR3 coding DNA: TGTGCCAGCACCTCGGGGGGGACCCGGGGGGGCTACACCTTC.

This clone showed up just a few times. The chain carries TRBV6-1 and TRBJ2-1, with a weak D call TRBD1 (6 bases). Germline loops: CDR1 MNHNS, CDR2 SASEGT. The CDR3 totals 19 residues. V shed 2 bases and J shed 4 bases, with 24 bases lying between them. CDR3 in amino acids: CASSEYGTTRYLKYNEQFF. In nucleotides, the CDR3 is TGTGCCAGCAGTGAATACGGGACAACTCGTTATCTGAAATACAATGAGCAGTTCTTC.

This rearrangement joins TRBV2 to TRBJ1-1; D possibly corresponds to TRBD1 (5 bases). The V and J ends lost 4 bases and 7 bases respectively, with 13 bases between them. Germline CDR1 is SNHLY and CDR2 is FYNNEI. The CDR3 consists of 13 residues. CDR3 coding DNA: TGTGCCAGCAGTGTGGCGGGGGGGAATGAAGCTTTCTTT. Residues: CASSVAGGNEAFF.

This clone was observed a few times. This chain joins TRBV6-5 and TRBJ2-1; D may match TRBD1 or TRBD2 (5 bases each). Germline CDR1 MNHEY, CDR2 SVGAGI. The CDR3 totals 16 residues. V lost 2 bases, J lost 3 bases, and 14 bases lay in between. Written as DNA, the CDR3 is TGTGCCAGCAGTTACAGGTTGGGACGAAACTACAATGAGCAGTTCTTC. The encoded protein is CASSYRLGRNYNEQFF.

This sequence joins TRBV15 and TRBJ2-3; D gene unclear. Trimming left V 5 bases short and J 5 bases short, with 14 bases between. In germline, CDR1 is LNHNV, CDR2 YYDKDF (reference sequence). The CDR3 sequence is 14 residues long. The CDR3 loop reads CATSFQSLEDTQYF. The CDR3 DNA reads TGTGCCACCAGCTTTCAATCCTTAGAAGATACGCAGTATTTT.

J is TRBJ2-7 and V is TRBV7-6; D is tentatively TRBD1 or TRBD2 (5 bases each). Germline V gives CDR1 SGHVS, CDR2 FNYEAQ. This CDR3 is built from 15 residues. V was clipped by 1 base and J by 2 bases, with 12 bases between them. The CDR3 DNA reads as TGTGCCAGCAGCTTAGATAGGGACCTGACCTACGAGCAGTACTTC. Encoded protein: CASSLDRDLTYEQYF.

This chain uses TRBV5-1 with TRBJ1-6; D might be TRBD1 (6 bases). V was trimmed by 0 bases and J by 10 bases, leaving 17 bases between them. Germline V gene lookup returns CDR1 SGHRS and CDR2 YFSETQ. This CDR3 contains 16 residues. The CDR3 coding sequence is TGCGCCAGCAGCTTGGGGCACAGGGAAGGCATCTCACCCCTCCACTTT. This translates into CASSLGHREGISPLHF.

Of note for this clone: Additional DNA sequences in this sample encode the identical CDR3. The V call is TRBV18, the J call TRBJ2-1, with TRBD1 matching over 8 bases. Germline V gene sequence: CDR1 KGHSH, CDR2 LQKENI. CDR3 length: 16 residues. V gave up 3 bases and J gave up 0 bases; unmatched junction bases: 4. CDR3 residues: CASSPRQGSSYNEQFF. DNA of the CDR3: TGTGCCAGCTCACCTCGACAGGGGAGCTCCTACAATGAGCAGTTCTTC.

This clone showed up just a few times. The chain joins TRBV5-6 to TRBJ1-1; D remains unclear. The V gene's germline CDR1 is SGHDT and CDR2 YYEEEE. Trimming shortened V by 4 bases and J by 2 bases, and 9 bases separated the two germline ends. The CDR3 consists of 13 residues. CDR3 nucleotide sequence: TGTGCCAGCAGCCCGGCAGTCAACACTGAAGCTTTCTTT. It is translated as CASSPAVNTEAFF. The complete variable domain, with remaining parts taken from reference TRBV5-6 and TRBJ1-1, reads DAGVTQSPTHLIKTRGQQVTLRCSPKSGHDTVSWYQQALGQGPQFIFQYYEEEERQRGNFPDRFSGHQFPNYSSELNVNALLLGDSALYLCASSPAVNTEAFFGQGTRLTVV.

In this sample, this clone turned up a few times. This sequence joins TRBV30 and TRBJ1-6; 8 bases match TRBD1. V dropped 2 bases and J dropped 8; count of bases not matched to a gene: 5. Looked up from germline, CDR1 is GTSNPN and CDR2 is SVGIG (reference sequence). This CDR3 spans 14 amino acids. The DNA for the CDR3 is TGTGCCTGGAGTCAAGACAGGGGTTATTCACCCCTCCACTTT. It translates to CAWSQDRGYSPLHF.